Listed here are 14 T cell receptor beta chains from one sample, sequenced in a study. TCRdb reprocessed the RT-PCR reads with MiXCR, giving one entry per CDR3 protein. The table has approximately 720,000 distinct CDR3 sequences, approximately 15% seen once. The sequenced sample was memory CD4+ T cells from blood. The source is a female donor in good health, serving as a healthy control.

This clonotype was detected many times. The chain has TRBV30 and TRBJ2-1; TRBD1 is a possible D gene (5 bases). CDR1 and CDR2 (germline): GTSNPN, SVGIG (reference sequence). Trimming shortened V by 3 bases and J by 5 bases, and 8 bases separated the two germline ends. The CDR3 length is 12 residues. The CDR3 DNA reads TGTGCCTGGAGGGTAGGGGACAATGAGCAGTTCTTC. This encodes CAWRVGDNEQFF. Supplemented by reference TRBV30 and TRBJ2-1, the full variable domain reads SQTIHQWPATLVQPVGSPLSLECTVEGTSNPNLYWYRQAAGRGLQLLFYSVGIGQISSEVPQNLSASRPQDRQFILSSKKLLLSDSGFYLCAWRVGDNEQFFGPGTRLTVL.

This clonotype has more than one count but fewer than ten. V gene TRBV18 combines with J gene TRBJ2-6; D is uncertain. The CDR3 extends over 14 amino acids. The V and J ends lost 8 bases and 2 bases respectively, with 10 bases between them. Germline V gene lookup returns CDR1 KGHSH and CDR2 LQKENI. The CDR3 DNA is TGTGCCAGCGGCACGGGTACTGGGGCCAACGTCCTGACTTTC. It encodes CASGTGTGANVLTF.

The chain combines TRBV6-1 with TRBJ1-2, with D uncertain. This CDR3 is built from 15 residues. Trimming took off 3 bases at V and 3 bases at J, with 14 bases between the two ends. CDR1 is MNHNS, CDR2 SASEGT, per germline. DNA of the CDR3: TGTGCCAGCAGTGAGTCTCCAGCCTCCCACTATGGCTACACCTTC. As protein: CASSESPASHYGYTF.

This clonotype appeared many times. This chain connects TRBV10-3 to TRBJ2-3; D gene unclear. The length of the CDR3 is 15 residues. Trimming pared 2 bases from V and 4 bases from J, leaving 13 bases between. In germline, CDR1 is ENHRY, CDR2 SYGVKD. The DNA of the CDR3 is TGTGCCATCAGTGAGACCCCGACTGGGGCAGATACGCAGTATTTT. This encodes CAISETPTGADTQYF.

This clonotype turned up a few times. This chain joins TRBV28 and TRBJ2-1, with 7 bases identical to TRBD2. The CDR3 is 15 residues long. Germline CDR1 and CDR2: MDHEN and SYDVKM. The V gene end was trimmed by 11 bases and the J gene end by 9 bases; junction bases not matched to a gene: 19. The CDR3 loop reads CAGSQEAGRSGEQFF. The CDR3 bases are TGTGCCGGATCCCAAGAAGCGGGAAGGAGCGGTGAGCAGTTCTTC.

This clonotype appeared a few times. This chain joins TRBV20-1 and TRBJ2-3; D unresolved. Germline V lookup: CDR1 DFQATT, CDR2 SNEGSKA (reference sequence). V gave up 5 bases and J gave up 0 bases, with 12 bases separating them. The CDR3 has 14 amino acids. This CDR3 reads CSAPHTASTDTQYF. The CDR3 DNA is TGCAGTGCTCCCCATACAGCCAGCACAGATACGCAGTATTTT.

This clonotype was counted only a few times. The CDR3 DNA reads as TGTGCCAGCAGCCGATGGACAGGGGCGGGCGTCGGGGAGCTGTTTTTT. It is translated as CASSRWTGAGVGELFF. The rearrangement links TRBV7-2 to TRBJ2-2, with 9 nucleotides matching TRBD1. This CDR3 is 16 amino acids long. Per the germline V gene, CDR1 is SGHTA and CDR2 is FQGNSA. V lost 5 bases to trimming and J lost 7 bases; unmatched junction nucleotides: 11.

This clonotype has a handful of counts. V usage is TRBV18 and J usage is TRBJ2-7, with D possibly being TRBD2 (7 bases). The germline V gene encodes CDR1 KGHSH and CDR2 LQKENI. The V end was cut by 1 base, the J end by 4 bases, with 14 bases between. This CDR3 region has 15 residues. This chain's CDR3 is CASSPRGGSTYEQYF. As DNA, the CDR3 is TGTGCCAGCTCACCACGGGGGGGCTCGACTTACGAGCAGTACTTC. Full variable domain (missing parts from reference TRBV18 and TRBJ2-7): NAGVMQNPRHLVRRRGQEARLRCSPMKGHSHVYWYRQLPEEGLKFMVYLQKENIIDESGMPKERFSAEFPKEGPSILRIQQVVRGDSAAYFCASSPRGGSTYEQYFGPGTRLTVT.

V and J are TRBV20-1 and TRBJ2-4; 9 positions agree with TRBD1. The V gene's germline CDR1 is DFQATT and CDR2 SNEGSKA (reference sequence). J gave up 4 bases and V 4 bases, and 5 bases lay outside the gene matches. The CDR3 contains 14 residues. The DNA for the CDR3 is TGCAGTGCTAAACTGACAGGGGGGAAAAACATTCAGTACTTC. Translating gives CSAKLTGGKNIQYF.

This clonotype was detected only a few times. The V gene is TRBV5-1, the J gene TRBJ2-3, with 8 bases fitting TRBD2. Germline CDR1 SGHRS, CDR2 YFSETQ. CDR3 size: 17 residues. J lost 0 bases, V lost 0 bases, and 6 bases had no gene match. For the CDR3, the DNA is TGCGCCAGCAGCTTGGAGCAGCGGGGGCTTAGCACAGATACGCAGTATTTT. As protein: CASSLEQRGLSTDTQYF.

The V gene is TRBV5-1, the J gene TRBJ2-7, with TRBD2 matching 13 bases. The junction had 8 bases not matched to a gene; V was cut back by 1 base and J by 4 bases. The V gene's germline CDR1 is SGHRS and CDR2 YFSETQ. The CDR3 extends over 17 amino acids. The CDR3 protein is CASSLPKLAGGSYEQYF. In nucleotides, the CDR3 is TGCGCCAGCAGCTTGCCCAAACTAGCGGGAGGGTCATACGAGCAGTACTTC.

This clonotype was detected many times. The chain links TRBV20-1 to TRBJ2-3; unclear D gene. CDR1 and CDR2 from the germline V gene are DFQATT and SNEGSKA (reference sequence). The V end lost 3 bases, the J end lost 2 bases, and 9 bases lay between the germline ends. The length of the CDR3 is 13 residues. CDR3 coding DNA: TGCAGTGCTAGGCCGACATTCACAGATACGCAGTATTTT. Its translation: CSARPTFTDTQYF.

V usage is TRBV24-1 and J usage is TRBJ2-1, with 9 bases matching TRBD1. After removal of 0 bases from V and 5 bases from J, the junction contained 7 bases not matched to a gene. Germline V lookup: CDR1 KGHDR, CDR2 SFDVKD. The CDR3 has 17 residues. The CDR3 sequence: CATSDLPGQGLNNEQFF. CDR3 sequence (DNA): TGTGCCACCAGTGATTTGCCCGGACAGGGGCTCAACAATGAGCAGTTCTTC.

This clonotype came up many times. This rearrangement joins TRBV4-1 to TRBJ2-7; D perhaps matches TRBD2 (5 bases). Per the germline V gene, CDR1 is MGHRA and CDR2 is YSYEKL. The germline V and J ends were trimmed by 3 bases and 2 bases, with 8 bases remaining between them. The CDR3 has 13 amino acids. CDR3 bases: TGCGCCAGCAGCCACTCCGGGGCCTACGAGCAGTACTTC. This gives the protein CASSHSGAYEQYF.